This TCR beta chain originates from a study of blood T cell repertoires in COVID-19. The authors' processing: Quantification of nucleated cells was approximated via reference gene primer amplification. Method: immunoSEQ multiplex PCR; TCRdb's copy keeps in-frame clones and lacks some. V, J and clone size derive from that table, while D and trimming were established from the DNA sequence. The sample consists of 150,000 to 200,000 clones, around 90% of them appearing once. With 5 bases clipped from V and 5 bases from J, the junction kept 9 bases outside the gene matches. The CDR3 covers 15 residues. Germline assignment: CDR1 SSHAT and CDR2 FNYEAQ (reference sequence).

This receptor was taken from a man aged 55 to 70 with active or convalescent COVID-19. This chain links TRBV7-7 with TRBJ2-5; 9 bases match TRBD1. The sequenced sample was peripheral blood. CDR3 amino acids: CASSTGTGSWETQYF. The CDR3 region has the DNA TGTGCCAGCAGCACAGGGACAGGGAGTTGGGAGACCCAGTACTTC.